The clone carrying this TCR beta chain was counted at least ten times. TCRdb re-analysed the 5' RACE reads in MiXCR, keeping a single row per CDR3 protein. The sample includes tens of thousands of distinct CDR3 sequences, around 28% seen only once; the top ten take under 3.5%. CDR3 size: 14 residues. Germline CDR1 reads MNHEY; CDR2 reads SVGAGI. Trimming took off 5 bases at V and 5 bases at J, with 12 bases between the two ends. The chain carries TRBV6-5 and TRBJ1-4; D call uncertain. The origin of this receptor is a female donor with breast cancer. Material for sequencing was tumor-infiltrating memory CD4+ T cells sorted from the breast tumor. Regarding subset: memory CD4+ T cells, CD4+CD45RO+CD25-. The CDR3 region is CASSPPGSNEKLFF. In nucleotides, the CDR3 is TGTGCCAGCAGTCCCCCGGGCTCGAATGAAAAACTGTTTTTT.